This T cell receptor beta chain is from a study of blood T cell repertoires in COVID-19. About the research overall: Samples representing acute and convalescent COVID-19 were sourced from the United States, Italy and Spain.

The study recruited people aged about 18 to 95 years across approximately 24 US areas. Self-reported history from a screening survey and questionnaire set each donor's cohort. The ends were cut back, 4 bases at V and 7 bases at J, with 8 bases in the middle. The germline V gene encodes CDR1 SGHRS and CDR2 YFSETQ. This CDR3 has 12 amino acids. This clone was observed a few times. As originally analysed: Scientists estimated how many nucleated cells there were by amplifying reference gene primers. Produced via immunoSEQ multiplex PCR; TCRdb's table is partial and in-frame only. From that table come the V and J calls and clone size; the DNA was used to work out D and trimming. The sample yields approximately 220,000 clones, approximately 83% seen once.

The chain couples TRBV5-1 to TRBJ2-2, with D perhaps matching TRBD1 (5 bases). The clonotype was recovered from a woman aged 45-59 years who had been exposed to COVID-19. The material sequenced was PBMCs or T cells enriched from blood (not recorded which). In DNA, the CDR3 is TGCGCCAGCAGCAATCAGGGCGGGGAGCTGTTTTTT. Translating it yields CASSNQGGELFF.